The 9 T cell receptor beta chains reported below all come from one sample, sequenced in a study of shared clonotypes between healthy human individuals. Repertoires were generated with immunoSEQ multiplex PCR, while TCRdb's copy carries only in-frame clones and drops some. The repertoire holds about 2,500,000 clones, approximately 94% seen once, with around 0.15% in the top ten. Source material: naive CD4+ T cells sorted from blood. Indicated subset: CD45RA+ positively selected. The receptors here all came from a man younger than 30 in good health.

This rearrangement joins TRBV27 to TRBJ2-3; D uncertain. Trimming took off 3 bases at V and 0 bases at J, with 7 bases between the two ends. The CDR3 has 14 residues. Looked up from germline, CDR1 is MNHEY and CDR2 is SMNVEV (reference sequence). This CDR3 reads CASSFGLSTDTQYF. As DNA, the CDR3 is TGTGCCAGCAGTTTTGGGCTTAGCACAGATACGCAGTATTTT.

The rearrangement uses TRBV7-2 and TRBJ1-6; no definite D call. V gave up 8 bases and J gave up 7 bases, with 18 bases separating them. CDR3 length: 15 residues. The germline V gene encodes CDR1 SGHTA and CDR2 FQGNSA. The CDR3 reads CASVERVQMNSPLHF. In nucleotides, the CDR3 is TGTGCCAGCGTCGAAAGGGTTCAAATGAATTCACCCCTCCACTTT.

The V call is TRBV29-1, the J call TRBJ2-3, with a tentative D call TRBD1 (6 bases). Germline CDR1 is SQVTM and CDR2 is ANQGSEA. Deletions cut 6 bases from V and 0 bases from J, with 16 bases between. This CDR3 has 15 residues. The CDR3 loop is CSVRTGTTSTDTQYF. DNA for the CDR3: TGCAGCGTCCGGACCGGGACAACTAGCACAGATACGCAGTATTTT.

The chain has TRBV15 and TRBJ2-7; 9 positions agree with TRBD1. After removal of 1 base from V and 5 bases from J, the junction contained 3 bases not matched to a gene. Germline V gives CDR1 LNHNV, CDR2 YYDKDF (reference sequence). CDR3 length: 14 amino acids. The CDR3 is CATSRGDRDHEQYF. Written as DNA, the CDR3 is TGTGCCACCAGCAGAGGGGACAGGGACCACGAGCAGTACTTC.

This chain links TRBV6-8 with TRBJ2-5; maybe TRBD1 (5 bases). The CDR3 has 12 amino acids. Germline V CDR1 and CDR2: MNHGY, SAAAGT. The V and J ends lost 8 bases and 5 bases respectively, with 12 bases between them. The DNA for the CDR3 is TGTGCCAGCGGACGCAAGGGGGAGACCCAGTACTTC. Translation: CASGRKGETQYF.

This rearrangement joins TRBV5-1 to TRBJ2-3, with D tentatively TRBD2 (5 bases). This CDR3 spans 16 amino acids. Trimming took off 4 bases at V and 2 bases at J, with 17 bases between the two ends. Per germline, CDR1 SGHRS and CDR2 YFSETQ. The CDR3 nucleotides are TGCGCCAGCAGCCTGGATCCGTCCGGGATCACAGATACGCAGTATTTT. Its protein product is CASSLDPSGITDTQYF. The full variable domain, in which reference TRBV5-1 and TRBJ2-3 provide the parts outside the CDR3, is KAGVTQTPRYLIKTRGQQVTLSCSPISGHRSVSWYQQTPGQGLQFLFEYFSETQRNKGNFPGRFSGRQFSNSRSEMNVSTLELGDSALYLCASSLDPSGITDTQYFGPGTRLTVL.

The chain has TRBV2 and TRBJ2-3, with 10 bases aligning to TRBD1. The V segment lost 7 bases and the J segment 2 bases; nucleotides outside the gene matches: 6. This CDR3 region has 15 residues. CDR1 and CDR2 (germline): SNHLY, FYNNEI. The CDR3 loop is CASTGQGETTDTQYF. CDR3 nucleotide sequence: TGTGCCAGCACTGGACAGGGGGAAACCACAGATACGCAGTATTTT. Full variable domain (outside the CDR3, taken from reference TRBV2 and TRBJ2-3): EPEVTQTPSHQVTQMGQEVILRCVPISNHLYFYWYRQILGQKVEFLVSFYNNEISEKSEIFDDQFSVERPDGSNFTLKIRSTKLEDSAMYFCASTGQGETTDTQYFGPGTRLTVL.

DNA for the CDR3: TGTGCCAGTAGTAGGACTAGCGGGGGCCCCATATACAATGAGCAGTTCTTC. This sequence encodes CASSRTSGGPIYNEQFF. The rearrangement uses TRBV19 and TRBJ2-1, with 13 positions matching TRBD2. The CDR3 length is 17 residues. Germline values: CDR1 LNHDA, CDR2 SQIVND (reference sequence). Losses at the gene ends were 4 bases for V and 4 bases for J; bases not matched to a gene: 7.

As to this clone: Other DNA sequences in this sample translate to the same CDR3. V and J are TRBV10-1 and TRBJ2-1, with D maybe TRBD1 (6 bases). With 3 bases removed from V and 5 bases from J, the gap between germline ends came to 14 bases. The V gene's germline CDR1 is WNHNN and CDR2 SYGVQD (reference sequence). This CDR3 region has 15 residues. CDR3 region: CASSDGGLGDNEQFF. CDR3 bases: TGCGCCAGCAGTGATGGGGGCTTAGGGGACAATGAGCAGTTCTTC.